A single sample gave rise to the 15 T cell receptor beta chains below, sequenced in a study of T cell changes during pregnancy in multiple sclerosis. Profiling relied on immunoSEQ multiplex PCR, and the TCRdb table lists in-frame clones only, not all of them. In the table there are tens of thousands of clones, less than 90% of which are singletons. This specimen consisted of CD4+ T cells from peripheral blood mononuclear cells, obtained in the first trimester of pregnancy. Receptors originate from a female donor in good health, enrolled as a control in a pregnancy study.

The CDR3 protein is CARTRDRGAYEQYF. The CDR3 bases are TGCGCCAGGACCCGGGACAGGGGGGCCTACGAGCAGTACTTC. V gene TRBV10-1 combines with J gene TRBJ2-7, with 11 bases identical to TRBD1. The CDR3 has 14 residues. V shed 9 bases, J shed 2 bases, and the junction held 6 bases outside the gene matches. The germline CDR1 and CDR2 sequences are WNHNN and SYGVQD (reference sequence).

V gene TRBV14 combines with J gene TRBJ2-5, with D maybe TRBD1 (7 bases). Trimming removed 4 bases at V and 1 base at J, with 16 bases between. This CDR3 is built from 16 residues. Germline CDR1 and CDR2: SGHDN and FVKESK. This CDR3 is CASSRPYRGGQETQYF. CDR3 DNA sequence: TGTGCCAGCAGCCGCCCCTACAGGGGAGGCCAAGAGACCCAGTACTTC.

The rearrangement uses TRBV15 and TRBJ1-5; D is ambiguous. The CDR3 runs 15 residues. Germline loops: CDR1 LNHNV, CDR2 YYDKDF (reference sequence). V lost 0 bases to trimming and J lost 5 bases, with 11 bases between them. The CDR3 DNA is TGTGCCACCAGCAGAGATTGGTTGTCGGATCAGCCCCAGCATTTT. Translated, it gives CATSRDWLSDQPQHF.

The rearrangement links TRBV10-3 to TRBJ2-2; the match to TRBD2 covers 9 bases. CDR3 length: 16 amino acids. CDR1 and CDR2 (germline): ENHRY, SYGVKD. The ends lost 2 bases at V and 7 bases at J; junction bases unmatched: 8. CDR3 residues: CAISELSSGALGELFF. The CDR3 DNA is TGTGCCATCAGTGAGCTTTCTAGCGGGGCCCTCGGGGAGCTGTTTTTT.

The genes are TRBV4-3 and TRBJ2-3; the match to TRBD2 covers 7 bases. The CDR3 sequence is 14 residues long. Trimming removed 1 base from V and 5 bases from J; junction bases left unmatched: 3. Germline V lookup: CDR1 LGHNA, CDR2 YSLEER. CDR3 nucleotides: TGCGCCAGCAGCCAAGGCGGGGAGGGAGATACGCAGTATTTT. It specifies CASSQGGEGDTQYF.

V gene TRBV19 combines with J gene TRBJ1-2, with D unresolved. The CDR3 is 12 amino acids. Germline CDR1 LNHDA, CDR2 SQIVND (reference sequence). Trimming took 2 bases from V and 2 from J, leaving 3 bases between them. The CDR3 DNA reads TGTGCCAGTAGTATACAAAACTATGGCTACACCTTC. This codes for CASSIQNYGYTF. The whole variable domain, remainder taken from reference TRBV19 and TRBJ1-2, is DGGITQSPKYLFRKEGQNVTLSCEQNLNHDAMYWYRQDPGQGLRLIYYSQIVNDFQKGDIAEGYSVSREKKESFPLTVTSAQKNPTAFYLCASSIQNYGYTFGSGTRLTVV.

The chain employs TRBV25-1 and TRBJ2-2; TRBD1 might be the D (5 bases). The CDR3 extends over 14 amino acids. The V and J ends lost 0 bases and 3 bases respectively, with 5 bases between them. CDR1 is MGHDK, CDR2 SYGVNS, per germline. CDR3 in amino acids: CASSEYRDTGELFF. CDR3 sequence (DNA): TGTGCCAGCAGTGAATACAGGGACACCGGGGAGCTGTTTTTT.

The V gene is TRBV28, the J gene TRBJ1-1; D possibly corresponds to TRBD1 (5 bases). This CDR3 is built from 13 residues. Germline values: CDR1 MDHEN, CDR2 SYDVKM. Between the trimmed V and J ends, which lost 8 bases and 11 bases, there was a span of 21 bases. In DNA form, the CDR3 reads TGTGCCAGCGCAAGACCGAGACAGCCCGAGGCTTTCTTT. Translation gives CASARPRQPEAFF.

Relative to its sample, this clone is medium-sized. CDR3 amino acids: CASSLGVGGTEAFF. Written as DNA, the CDR3 is TGTGCCAGCAGCTTAGGGGTAGGGGGCACTGAAGCTTTCTTT. The V gene is TRBV7-6, the J gene TRBJ1-1; weak D call: TRBD1 (6 bases). Germline CDR1 and CDR2: SGHVS and FNYEAQ. Trimming took 1 base from V and 4 from J, leaving 10 bases between them. The CDR3 length is 14 residues.

The chain has TRBV29-1 and TRBJ2-3, with a tentative D call TRBD2 (5 bases). This CDR3 has 14 residues. V gave up 5 bases and J gave up 4 bases, with 16 bases separating them. In germline, CDR1 is SQVTM, CDR2 ANQGSEA. The DNA of the CDR3 is TGCAGCGTTACTAGGGCGGGCGTTGCAGATACGCAGTATTTT. It encodes CSVTRAGVADTQYF.

This clone was recorded only once. This rearrangement joins TRBV19 to TRBJ2-3, with 12 bases that match TRBD2. CDR3 length equals 17 residues. Germline V gene sequence: CDR1 LNHDA, CDR2 SQIVND (reference sequence). With V trimmed by 3 bases and J by 4 bases, 8 bases remained unmatched. The CDR3 here is CASSILRLAGVADTQYF. DNA of the CDR3: TGTGCCAGTAGTATCCTCCGACTAGCGGGAGTAGCAGATACGCAGTATTTT.

The chain is built from TRBV5-4 and TRBJ2-7; TRBD2 is a possible D gene (6 bases). This CDR3 has 14 residues. Germline lookup yields CDR1 SGHNT and CDR2 YYREEE (reference sequence). Trimming cost V 4 bases and J 1 base, with 12 bases left between them. The CDR3 protein is CASSIEEGSYEQYF. As DNA, the CDR3 is TGTGCCAGCAGCATTGAGGAGGGTTCCTACGAGCAGTACTTC.

The rearrangement joins TRBV2 to TRBJ1-2; tentative D call: TRBD1 (5 bases). The germline V gene encodes CDR1 SNHLY and CDR2 FYNNEI. Trimming shortened V by 4 bases and J by 8 bases, and 20 bases separated the two germline ends. The CDR3 is made up of 15 amino acids. In nucleotides, the CDR3 is TGTGCCAGCAGTGGACTCCGAACGGCAGGGTCGGGCTACACCTTC. This codes for CASSGLRTAGSGYTF.

V is TRBV5-8 and J is TRBJ2-4, with D perhaps TRBD2 (5 bases). CDR3 size: 14 residues. With 9 bases removed from V and 7 bases from J, the gap between germline ends came to 20 bases. CDR1 and CDR2 (germline): SGHTS, YDEGEE. In DNA form, the CDR3 reads TGTGCCACCCTTCGAACGGGGAAAGGGAACATTCAGTACTTC. It yields the protein CATLRTGKGNIQYF.

The chain couples TRBV6-6 to TRBJ2-3; TRBD2 matches at 10 bases. V trimming: 0 bases; J trimming: 6 bases; junction bases outside the gene matches: 6. This CDR3 has 16 residues. Germline V gene lookup returns CDR1 MNHNY and CDR2 SVGAGI (reference sequence). Written as DNA, the CDR3 is TGTGCCAGCAGTTACTCGAAACTAGCGGGAAGGGATACGCAGTATTTT. Protein product: CASSYSKLAGRDTQYF.